This note documents a single TCR beta chain sequence. The data derive from a study of blood T cells in healthy people across ages. Researchers collected around 10 milliliters of peripheral blood from every single donor. The total RNA that was extracted per sample amounted to at least 5 micrograms. CDR3 length: 18 amino acids. CDR1 MNHNS and CDR2 SASEGT come from the germline V gene. V gave up 5 bases and J gave up 2 bases; unmatched junction bases: 15. Primed by a sample-barcoded 5' primer and a J-beta primer mix, a second PCR proceeded for 7 to 11 cycles. From the 5' RACE reads, TCRdb called clonotypes with MiXCR, one entry per CDR3 protein. Found here are 1.5 million to 2 million distinct CDR3 sequences, about 31% of them singletons; the top ten hold roughly 12%.

The source material was blood. The receptor was isolated from a woman in her twenties or thirties in good health. V is TRBV6-1 and J is TRBJ2-3; 8 bases match TRBD1. The CDR3 nucleotides read TGTGCCAGCAGTCCTCTTGGGACAGGTCTTAAGAACACAGATACGCAGTATTTT. Amino acids: CASSPLGTGLKNTDTQYF.